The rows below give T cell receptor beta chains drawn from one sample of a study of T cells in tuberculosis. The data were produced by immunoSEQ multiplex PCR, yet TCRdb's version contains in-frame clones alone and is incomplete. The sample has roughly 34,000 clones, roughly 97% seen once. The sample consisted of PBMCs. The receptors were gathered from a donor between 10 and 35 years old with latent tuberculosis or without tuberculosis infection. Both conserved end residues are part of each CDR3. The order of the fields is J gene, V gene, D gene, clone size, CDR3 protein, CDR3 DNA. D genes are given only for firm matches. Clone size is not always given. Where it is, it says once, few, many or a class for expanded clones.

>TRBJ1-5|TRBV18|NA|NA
CASSPGGEGLPQHF
TGTGCCAGCTCACCGGGAGGAGAAGGATTGCCCCAGCATTTT
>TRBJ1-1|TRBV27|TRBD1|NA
CASSSGQGMNTEAFF
TGTGCCAGCAGTTCCGGACAGGGTATGAACACTGAAGCTTTCTTT
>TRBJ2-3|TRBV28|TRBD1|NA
CASRGQGHTDTQYF
TGTGCCAGCAGGGGACAGGGCCATACAGATACGCAGTATTTT
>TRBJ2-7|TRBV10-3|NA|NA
CAISERETFYEQYF
TGTGCCATCAGTGAGCGGGAGACCTTCTACGAGCAGTACTTC
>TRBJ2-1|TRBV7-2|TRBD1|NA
CASSRSGTGNNEQFF
TGTGCCAGCAGCCGATCCGGGACAGGGAACAATGAGCAGTTCTTC
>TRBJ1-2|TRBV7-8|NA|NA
CASSLKGDTSNYGYTF
TGTGCCAGCAGCTTAAAGGGGGACACTTCTAACTATGGCTACACCTTC
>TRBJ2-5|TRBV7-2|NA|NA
CASSDRASGETQYF
TGTGCCAGCAGCGACAGGGCCAGCGGGGAGACCCAGTACTTC
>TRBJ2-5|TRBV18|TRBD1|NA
CASSPLRLGTGAEETQYF
TGTGCCAGCTCACCATTAAGACTCGGGACAGGGGCGGAAGAGACCCAGTACTTC
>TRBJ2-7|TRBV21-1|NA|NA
CASSKRCRTSGVMEQYF
TGTGCCAGCAGCAAACGATGTCGGACTAGCGGGGTAATGGAGCAGTACTTC
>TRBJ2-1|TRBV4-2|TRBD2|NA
CASSQVPGLAGVSYNEQFF
TGTGCCAGCAGCCAAGTTCCGGGACTAGCGGGGGTCTCCTACAATGAGCAGTTCTTC
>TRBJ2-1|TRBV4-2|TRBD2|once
CASSQDWRIAGFGEQFF
TGTGCCAGCAGCCAAGATTGGAGAATAGCGGGATTTGGTGAGCAGTTCTTC
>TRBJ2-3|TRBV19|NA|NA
CASSIGPLGDTQYF
TGTGCCAGTAGTATTGGGCCACTCGGAGATACGCAGTATTTT
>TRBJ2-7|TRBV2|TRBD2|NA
CASRISGTSANGQYF
TGTGCCAGCAGGATCTCCGGGACTAGCGCAAACGGGCAGTACTTC
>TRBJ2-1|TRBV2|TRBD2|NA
CASSDARAGSSYNEQFF
TGTGCCAGCAGTGATGCTCGAGCGGGGAGCTCCTACAATGAGCAGTTCTTC
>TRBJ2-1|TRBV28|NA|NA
CASSPVGASNEQFF
TGTGCCAGCAGCCCGGTCGGAGCCTCCAATGAGCAGTTCTTC
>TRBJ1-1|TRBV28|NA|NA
CASSLVGLGRQEAFF
TGTGCCAGCAGTTTAGTGGGACTGGGAAGACAAGAAGCTTTCTTT
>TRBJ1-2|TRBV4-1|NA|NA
CASSQEERANYGYTF
TGCGCCAGCAGCCAAGAGGAGCGGGCAAACTATGGCTACACCTTC
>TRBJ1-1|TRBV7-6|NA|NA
CASSFAGDTEAFF
TGTGCCAGCAGCTTTGCGGGGGATACTGAAGCTTTCTTT
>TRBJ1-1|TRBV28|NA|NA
CASSFNGEAFF
TGTGCCAGCAGTTTCAACGGTGAAGCTTTCTTT
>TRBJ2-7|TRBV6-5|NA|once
CASSPDRRSYEQYF
TGTGCCAGCAGCCCCGACAGGAGGTCCTACGAGCAGTACTTC
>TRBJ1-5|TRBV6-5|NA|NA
CASSYRGGGNQPQHF
TGTGCCAGCAGTTACAGGGGCGGGGGCAATCAGCCCCAGCATTTT
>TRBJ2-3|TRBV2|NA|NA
CASRWATTDTQYF
TGTGCCAGCAGATGGGCCACCACAGATACGCAGTATTTT
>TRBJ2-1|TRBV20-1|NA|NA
CSASSNEQFF
TGCAGTGCTAGCTCCAATGAGCAGTTCTTC
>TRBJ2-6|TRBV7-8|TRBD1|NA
CASSLRDRVSSGANVLTF
TGTGCCAGCAGCTTGAGGGACAGGGTATCATCTGGGGCCAACGTCCTGACTTTC
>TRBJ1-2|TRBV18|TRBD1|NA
CASSPVGQGGDGYTF
TGTGCCAGCTCACCCGTAGGACAGGGCGGCGATGGCTACACCTTC
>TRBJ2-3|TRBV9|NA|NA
CASSVGRASTDTQYF
TGTGCCAGCAGCGTAGGGCGGGCGAGCACAGATACGCAGTATTTT
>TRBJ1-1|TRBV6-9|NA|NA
CASSYPPPNTEAFF
TGTGCCAGCAGTTATCCCCCCCCTAACACTGAAGCTTTCTTT
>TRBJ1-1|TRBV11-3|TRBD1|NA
CASSLTPPDHRGNTEAFF
TGTGCCAGCAGCTTAACCCCTCCCGATCACAGGGGCAACACTGAAGCTTTCTTT
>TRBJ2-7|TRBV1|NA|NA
CTSSQVMSVKAGQFNYEQYF
TGCACCAGCAGCCAAGTCATGAGTGTAAAAGCGGGGCAGTTCAACTACGAGCAGTACTTC
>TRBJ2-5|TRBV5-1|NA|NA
CASSLGSGETQYF
TGCGCCAGCAGCTTGGGGTCAGGGGAGACCCAGTACTTC
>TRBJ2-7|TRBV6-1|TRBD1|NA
CASSQTTGVSDEQYF
TGTGCCAGCAGTCAAACGACAGGGGTGAGCGACGAGCAGTACTTC
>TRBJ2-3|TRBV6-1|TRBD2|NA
CASSALAGTTDTQYF
TGTGCCAGCAGTGCGCTAGCGGGGACTACAGATACGCAGTATTTT
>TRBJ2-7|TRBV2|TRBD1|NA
CASSTGGEQYF
TGTGCCAGCAGTACAGGGGGCGAGCAGTACTTC
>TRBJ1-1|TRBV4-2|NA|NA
CASSQESTNTEAFF
TGTGCCAGCAGCCAAGAAAGCACGAACACTGAAGCTTTCTTT
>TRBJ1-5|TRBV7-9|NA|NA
CASSLGPNQPQHF
TGTGCCAGCAGCTTAGGTCCGAATCAGCCCCAGCATTTT
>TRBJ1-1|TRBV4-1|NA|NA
CASSLTRQLNTEAFF
TGCGCCAGCAGCCTAACAAGACAGCTGAACACTGAAGCTTTCTTT
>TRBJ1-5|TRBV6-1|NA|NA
CASSALGPNSNQPQHF
TGTGCCAGCAGTGCCTTGGGGCCGAATAGCAATCAGCCCCAGCATTTT
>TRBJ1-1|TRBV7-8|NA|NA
CASSRSGVRTEAFF
TGTGCCAGCAGCCGTTCAGGGGTGCGAACTGAAGCTTTCTTT
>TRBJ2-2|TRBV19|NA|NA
CASSIPEDTLNTGELFF
TGTGCCAGTAGTATCCCCGAGGACACCTTGAACACCGGGGAGCTGTTTTTT
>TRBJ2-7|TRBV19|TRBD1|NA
CASSPKSRDRWSYEQYF
TGTGCCAGTAGTCCCAAGTCCCGGGACAGGTGGTCCTACGAGCAGTACTTC
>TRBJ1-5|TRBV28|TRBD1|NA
CASGWRGGGNQPQHF
TGTGCCAGCGGGTGGAGAGGGGGCGGCAATCAGCCCCAGCATTTT
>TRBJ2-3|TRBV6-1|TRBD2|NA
CASRLRAGVTDTQYF
TGTGCCAGCAGGCTGCGAGCGGGGGTGACAGATACGCAGTATTTT
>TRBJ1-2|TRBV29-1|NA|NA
CSVERRLANYGYTF
TGCAGCGTTGAGCGCCGGTTAGCTAACTATGGCTACACCTTC
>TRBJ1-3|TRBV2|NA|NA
CASSEFAGNTIYF
TGTGCCAGCAGTGAATTCGCTGGAAACACCATATATTTT
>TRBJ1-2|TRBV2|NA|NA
CASSTGYNYGYTF
TGTGCCAGCAGTACAGGTTATAACTATGGCTACACCTTC
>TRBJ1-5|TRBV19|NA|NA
CASSIGRGAANQPQHF
TGTGCCAGTAGTATTGGGCGGGGGGCTGCCAATCAGCCCCAGCATTTT
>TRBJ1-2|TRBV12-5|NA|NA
CAHWRSPDGYTF
TGTGCCCATTGGAGAAGTCCGGATGGCTACACCTTC
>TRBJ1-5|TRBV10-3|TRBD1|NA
CAIGTGSSGSNQPQHF
TGTGCCATTGGGACAGGGTCAAGCGGTAGCAATCAGCCCCAGCATTTT
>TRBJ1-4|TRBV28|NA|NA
CASSTEGVKREKLFF
TGTGCCAGCAGTACCGAGGGGGTCAAGAGGGAAAAACTGTTTTTT
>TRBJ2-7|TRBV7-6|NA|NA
CASSESHQPGYEQYF
TGTGCCAGCAGCGAAAGTCATCAGCCGGGCTACGAGCAGTACTTC
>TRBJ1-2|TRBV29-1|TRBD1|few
CSVEDGLTGGYGYTF
TGCAGCGTTGAAGATGGCCTGACAGGGGGCTATGGCTACACCTTC
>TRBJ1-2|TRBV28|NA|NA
CASSHKYRVGYTF
TGTGCCAGCAGTCATAAATACAGGGTTGGCTACACCTTC
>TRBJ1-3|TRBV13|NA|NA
CASDMVGAGNTIYF
TGTGCCAGCGACATGGTAGGGGCTGGAAACACCATATATTTT
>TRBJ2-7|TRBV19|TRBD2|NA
CASSPKRGVTYEQYF
TGTGCCAGTAGTCCTAAGCGGGGTGTAACCTACGAGCAGTACTTC
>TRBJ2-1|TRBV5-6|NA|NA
CASSLAHGEQFF
TGTGCCAGCAGCTTGGCCCACGGTGAGCAGTTCTTC
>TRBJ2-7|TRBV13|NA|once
CASSSGLLREQYF
TGTGCCAGCAGCTCGGGACTCCTTCGCGAGCAGTACTTC
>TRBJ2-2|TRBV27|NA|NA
CASSLQGQITGELFF
TGTGCCAGCAGTTTACAAGGACAGATCACCGGGGAGCTGTTTTTT
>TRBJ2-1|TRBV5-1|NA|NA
CASSWAGFSYNEQFF
TGCGCCAGCAGCTGGGCTGGCTTCTCCTACAATGAGCAGTTCTTC
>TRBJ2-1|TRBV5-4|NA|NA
CASSLAPVGGYNEQFF
TGTGCCAGTAGCTTGGCCCCGGTCGGGGGTTACAATGAGCAGTTCTTC